The next 14 T cell receptor beta chains were all read from a single sample in a study of breast tumors, draining lymph nodes, adjacent tissues. TCRdb called the multiplex PCR reads again in MiXCR, with one record for every CDR3 protein. Of about 230,000 distinct CDR3 sequences in the sample, around 32% are singletons; the top ten hold 1.1% to 1.5%. The lymph nodes were axillary draining lymph nodes from breast cancer patients. What was sequenced was axillary lymph node tissue. The receptors originated from a female donor with breast cancer. Some clones in this sample may be carry-over from other donors' samples.

This clonotype was found many times. The chain employs TRBV30 and TRBJ1-5, with D perhaps TRBD1 (5 bases). This CDR3 has 13 residues. Trimming removed 5 bases from V and 7 bases from J, with 15 bases in between. The V gene's germline CDR1 is GTSNPN and CDR2 SVGIG (reference sequence). In DNA form, the CDR3 reads TGTGCCTGGGACGCAGGGCTGGGCCAGCCCCAGCATTTT. Protein: CAWDAGLGQPQHF.

This clonotype was counted at least ten times. Since a much larger clone is just one base distant, this may be a read error. The rearrangement uses TRBV20-1 and TRBJ2-1; D is perhaps TRBD1 or TRBD2 (5 bases each). The germline CDR1 and CDR2 sequences are DFQATT and SNEGSKA (reference sequence). This CDR3 spans 11 amino acids. CDR3 nucleotides: TGCAGTGCTGGGGGAAACAATGAGCAGTCCTTC. It yields the protein CSAGGNNEQSF.

The sample holds many counts of this clonotype. Germline is not matched at one junction end, which may reflect a read error. The chain uses TRBV7-7 and TRBJ1-3; no definite D call. In germline, CDR1 is SSHAT, CDR2 FNYEAQ (reference sequence). This CDR3 has 13 residues. The CDR3 sequence is CASSTGYGNTIYF. CDR3 coding DNA: TGTGCTAGCAGCACGGGGTATGGAAACACCATATATTTT.

In its sample, this clonotype was seen a few times. A read error is possible here, since a much larger clone lies one base away. The chain is built from TRBV6-1 and TRBJ2-7; 7 positions agree with TRBD1. With 5 bases clipped from V and 6 bases from J, the junction kept 7 bases outside the gene matches. The CDR3 extends over 13 amino acids. Germline V gene lookup returns CDR1 MNHNS and CDR2 SASEGT. CDR3 sequence (DNA): TGTGCCAGCAGTCGACGACAGGGTAGCGAGCAGTACTTC. This codes for CASSRRQGSEQYF.

The table lists this clonotype with many counts. The V call is TRBV20-1, the J call TRBJ2-5; D gene uncertain. Trimming took 2 bases from V and 4 from J, leaving 5 bases between them. The CDR3 loop spans 11 amino acids. From germline, CDR1 is DFQATT and CDR2 SNEGSKA (reference sequence). The CDR3 spells CSARQVETQYF. The CDR3 nucleotides read TGCAGTGCTAGACAGGTAGAGACCCAGTACTTC.

The genes are TRBV5-1 and TRBJ2-5; D may be TRBD1 (6 bases). Trimming left V 3 bases short and J 5 bases short, with 17 bases between. Germline loops: CDR1 SGHRS, CDR2 YFSETQ. The CDR3 runs 15 residues. The CDR3 DNA reads TGCGCCAGCAGCTCTGGCGTTACAGGGAGCGAGACCCAGTACTTC. Protein product: CASSSGVTGSETQYF.

This clonotype was detected many times. CDR3 residues: CASSPSQRDGEQYF. For the CDR3, the DNA is TGTGCCAGCTCACCTTCCCAGCGGGACGGCGAGCAGTACTTC. V usage is TRBV18 and J usage is TRBJ2-7; 7 nucleotides align to TRBD2. The CDR3 has 14 residues. Germline trimming cut 3 bases from V and 6 bases from J; bases unmatched to any gene: 8. Germline values: CDR1 KGHSH, CDR2 LQKENI.

This clonotype was seen at least ten times. The chain uses TRBV29-1 and TRBJ1-4; tentatively, D is TRBD1 (5 bases). From germline, CDR1 is SQVTM and CDR2 ANQGSEA. V lost 8 bases, J lost 6 bases, and 13 bases lay in between. The CDR3 extends over 12 amino acids. The CDR3, as DNA: TGCAGCTTCGTGGGGGTGGATGAAAAACTGTTTTTT. Its protein product is CSFVGVDEKLFF.

About this clonotype itself: Compared with germline, one end of the junction differs, possibly owing to a read error. J is TRBJ2-7 and V is TRBV12-3 or TRBV12-4; no clear D gene. There are 15 residues in the CDR3. Written as DNA, the CDR3 is TGTGCCAGCAGCGTCGTCCCAAGTAGCTCCTACGAGCAGTGCTTC. It is translated as CASSVVPSSSYEQCF.

This clonotype occurred many times. This chain uses TRBV29-1 with TRBJ2-7; D gene unclear. The CDR3 is made up of 12 amino acids. From germline, CDR1 is SQVTM and CDR2 ANQGSEA. Between the trimmed V and J ends, which lost 2 bases and 8 bases, there was a span of 13 bases. CDR3 DNA sequence: TGCAGCGTTGAAAGAGCTAGTGACAAGCAGTACTTC. Residues: CSVERASDKQYF.

This clonotype has a count of ten or more. The chain links TRBV20-1 to TRBJ2-2; D not resolved. This CDR3 comprises 15 residues. Trimming removed 5 bases from V and 6 bases from J, with 19 bases in between. CDR1 and CDR2 from the germline V gene are DFQATT and SNEGSKA (reference sequence). The CDR3 is CSARSAENWAGELFF. In DNA form, the CDR3 reads TGCAGTGCTCGCTCCGCCGAAAACTGGGCCGGGGAGCTGTTTTTT.

There are many counts of this clonotype. The V and J genes are TRBV7-9 and TRBJ1-5; 8 bases match TRBD1. J was trimmed by 5 bases and V by 5 bases; bases with no gene match: 5. The CDR3 has 14 amino acids. From germline, CDR1 is SEHNR and CDR2 FQNEAQ (reference sequence). CDR3 nucleotides: TGTGCCAGCAGCGGACAGGGTTTACATCAGCCCCAGCATTTT. Protein: CASSGQGLHQPQHF.

This clonotype was counted at least ten times. The genes are TRBV2 and TRBJ1-3, with 10 nucleotides matching TRBD1. CDR1 SNHLY and CDR2 FYNNEI come from the germline V gene. V lost 9 bases to trimming and J lost 0 bases; unmatched junction nucleotides: 5. The CDR3 runs to 15 residues. The CDR3 sequence is CASLDRGSSGNTIYF. In DNA form, the CDR3 reads TGTGCCAGTTTGGACAGGGGGTCCTCTGGAAACACCATATATTTT.

The V gene is TRBV19, the J gene TRBJ2-3, with TRBD1 identical over 7 bases. The CDR3 loop spans 15 amino acids. J lost 0 bases, V lost 3 bases, and 3 bases had no gene match. Germline V gene sequence: CDR1 LNHDA, CDR2 SQIVND (reference sequence). The CDR3 region is CASSMGTASTDTQYF. In DNA form, the CDR3 reads TGTGCCAGTAGTATGGGGACAGCTAGCACAGATACGCAGTATTTT.